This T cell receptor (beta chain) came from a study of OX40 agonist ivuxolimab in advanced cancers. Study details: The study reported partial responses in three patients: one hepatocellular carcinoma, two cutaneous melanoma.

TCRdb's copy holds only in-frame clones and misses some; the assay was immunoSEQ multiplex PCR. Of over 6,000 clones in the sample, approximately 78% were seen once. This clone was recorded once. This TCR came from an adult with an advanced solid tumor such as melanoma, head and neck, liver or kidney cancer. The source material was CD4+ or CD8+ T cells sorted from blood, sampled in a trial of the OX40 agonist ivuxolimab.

CDR3 residues: CASSLGNMNTEAFF. Here the CDR3 DNA reads TGTGCCAGCAGCTTGGGTAACATGAACACTGAAGCTTTCTTT. The chain joins TRBV7-9 to TRBJ1-1; D not certain. The CDR3 covers 14 residues. The V and J ends lost 3 bases and 0 bases respectively, with 8 bases between them. Germline CDR1 is SEHNR and CDR2 is FQNEAQ (reference sequence).